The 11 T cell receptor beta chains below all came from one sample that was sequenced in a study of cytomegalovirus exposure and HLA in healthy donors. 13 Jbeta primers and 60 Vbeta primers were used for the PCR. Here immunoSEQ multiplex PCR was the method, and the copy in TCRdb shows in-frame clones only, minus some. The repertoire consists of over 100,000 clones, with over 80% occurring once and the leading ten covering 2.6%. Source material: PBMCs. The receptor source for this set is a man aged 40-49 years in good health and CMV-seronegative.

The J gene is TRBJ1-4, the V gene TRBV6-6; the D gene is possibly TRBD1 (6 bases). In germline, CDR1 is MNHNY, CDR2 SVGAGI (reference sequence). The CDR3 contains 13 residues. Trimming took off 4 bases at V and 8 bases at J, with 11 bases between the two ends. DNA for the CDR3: TGTGCCAGCAGTTTTACAGGGATAGAAAAACTGTTTTTT. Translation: CASSFTGIEKLFF.

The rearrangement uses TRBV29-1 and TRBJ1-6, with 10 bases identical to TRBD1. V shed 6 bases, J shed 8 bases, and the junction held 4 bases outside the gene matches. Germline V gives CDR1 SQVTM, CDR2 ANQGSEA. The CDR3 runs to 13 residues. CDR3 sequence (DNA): TGCAGCGTGGGGGACAGGGGATATTCACCCCTCCACTTT. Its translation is CSVGDRGYSPLHF.

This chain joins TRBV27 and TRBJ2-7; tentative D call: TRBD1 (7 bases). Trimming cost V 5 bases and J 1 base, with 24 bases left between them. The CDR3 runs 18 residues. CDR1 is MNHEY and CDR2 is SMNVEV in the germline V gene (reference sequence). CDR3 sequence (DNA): TGTGCCAGCAGTCCCCTCCTAGCGACAGGGTCCCTTTCCTACGAGCAGTACTTC. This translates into CASSPLLATGSLSYEQYF.

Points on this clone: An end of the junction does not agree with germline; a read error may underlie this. As DNA, the CDR3 is TGTGCTAGCAGCGGCGGGACTATCACAGATACGCAGTATTTT. Translation gives CASSGGTITDTQYF. V gene TRBV7-7 combines with J gene TRBJ2-3; 7 bases match TRBD2. Per germline, CDR1 SSHAT and CDR2 FNYEAQ (reference sequence). This CDR3 has 14 residues.

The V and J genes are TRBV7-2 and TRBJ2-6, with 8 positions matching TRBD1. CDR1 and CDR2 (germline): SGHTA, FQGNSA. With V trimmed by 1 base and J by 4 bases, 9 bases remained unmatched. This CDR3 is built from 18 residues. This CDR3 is CASSLGPYRGAGANVLTF. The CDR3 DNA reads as TGTGCCAGCAGCTTAGGACCCTACAGGGGGGCAGGGGCCAACGTCCTGACTTTC.

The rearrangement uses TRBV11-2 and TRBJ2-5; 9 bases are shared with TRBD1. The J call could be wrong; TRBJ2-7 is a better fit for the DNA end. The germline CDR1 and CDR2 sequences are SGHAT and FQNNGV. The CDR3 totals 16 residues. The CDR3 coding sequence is TGTGCCAGCAGCTTAGTCACAGGGACAGGGTTTTCCGAGCAGTACTTC. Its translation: CASSLVTGTGFSEQYF.

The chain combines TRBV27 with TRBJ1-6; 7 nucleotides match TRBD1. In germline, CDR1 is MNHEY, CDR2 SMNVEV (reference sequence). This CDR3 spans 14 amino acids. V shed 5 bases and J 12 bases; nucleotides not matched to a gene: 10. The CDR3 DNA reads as TGTGCCAGCAGTCCTCGACAGGGAGACTTACCCCTCCACTTT. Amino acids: CASSPRQGDLPLHF.

The CDR3 DNA reads TGCGCCAGCAGCCACGGGACAGACTATGGCTACACCTTC. This gives the protein CASSHGTDYGYTF. The chain joins TRBV5-1 to TRBJ1-2; 7 nucleotides agree with TRBD1. In germline, CDR1 is SGHRS, CDR2 YFSETQ. This CDR3 is built from 13 residues. J lost 3 bases, V lost 4 bases, and 3 bases had no gene match.

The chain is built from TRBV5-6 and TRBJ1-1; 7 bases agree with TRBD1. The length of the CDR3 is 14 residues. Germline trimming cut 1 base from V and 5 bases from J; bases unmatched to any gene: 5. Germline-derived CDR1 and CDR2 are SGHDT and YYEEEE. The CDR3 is CASSLLRGRTEAFF. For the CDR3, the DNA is TGTGCCAGCAGCTTGTTAAGGGGGCGGACTGAAGCTTTCTTT. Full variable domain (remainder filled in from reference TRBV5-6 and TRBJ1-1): DAGVTQSPTHLIKTRGQQVTLRCSPKSGHDTVSWYQQALGQGPQFIFQYYEEEERQRGNFPDRFSGHQFPNYSSELNVNALLLGDSALYLCASSLLRGRTEAFFGQGTRLTVV.

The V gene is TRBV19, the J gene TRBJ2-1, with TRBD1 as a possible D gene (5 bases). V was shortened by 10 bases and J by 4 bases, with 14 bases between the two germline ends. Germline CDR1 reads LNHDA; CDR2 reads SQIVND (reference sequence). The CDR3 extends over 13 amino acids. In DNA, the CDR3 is TGTGCCACCTGGGGCCTGGATTACAATGAGCAGTTCTTC. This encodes CATWGLDYNEQFF.

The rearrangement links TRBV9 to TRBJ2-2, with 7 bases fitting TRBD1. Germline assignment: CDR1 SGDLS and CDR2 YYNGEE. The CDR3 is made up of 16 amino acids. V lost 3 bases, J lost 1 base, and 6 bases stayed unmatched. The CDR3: CASSGEGAQNTGELFF. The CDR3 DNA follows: TGTGCCAGCAGCGGAGAGGGGGCCCAGAACACCGGGGAGCTGTTTTTT.